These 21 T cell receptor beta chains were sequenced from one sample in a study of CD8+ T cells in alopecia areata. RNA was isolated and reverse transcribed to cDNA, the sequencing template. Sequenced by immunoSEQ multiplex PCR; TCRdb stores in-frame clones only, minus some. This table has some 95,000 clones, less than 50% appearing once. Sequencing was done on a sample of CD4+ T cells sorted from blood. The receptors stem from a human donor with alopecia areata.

The CDR3 loop is CAWTTRMGETQYF. CDR3 bases: TGTGCCTGGACGACCCGAATGGGAGAGACCCAGTACTTC. The chain uses TRBV30 and TRBJ2-5; D uncertain. V was cut by 4 bases and J by 4 bases, with 13 bases left in between. CDR3 length equals 13 residues. Germline CDR1 is GTSNPN and CDR2 is SVGIG (reference sequence).

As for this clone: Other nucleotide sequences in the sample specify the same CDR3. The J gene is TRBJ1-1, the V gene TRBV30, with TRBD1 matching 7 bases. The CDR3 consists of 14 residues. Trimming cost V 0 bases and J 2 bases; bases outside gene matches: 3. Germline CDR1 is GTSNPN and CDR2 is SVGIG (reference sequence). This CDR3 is CAWSVGGSNTEAFF. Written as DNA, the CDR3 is TGTGCCTGGAGTGTAGGGGGCTCCAACACTGAAGCTTTCTTT.

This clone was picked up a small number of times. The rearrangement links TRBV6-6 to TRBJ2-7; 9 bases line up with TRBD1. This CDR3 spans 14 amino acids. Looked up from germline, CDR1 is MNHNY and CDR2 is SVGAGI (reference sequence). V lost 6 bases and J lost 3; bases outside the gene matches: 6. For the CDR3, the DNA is TGTGCCAGCAGGGAGAGACAGGGGGACTACGAGCAGTACTTC. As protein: CASRERQGDYEQYF.

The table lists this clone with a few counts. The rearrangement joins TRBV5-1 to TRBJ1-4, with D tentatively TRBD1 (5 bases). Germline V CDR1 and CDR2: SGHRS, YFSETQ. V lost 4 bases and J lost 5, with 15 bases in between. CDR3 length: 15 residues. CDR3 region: CASSPGTFSNEKLFF. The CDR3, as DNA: TGCGCCAGCAGCCCGGGGACGTTCTCGAATGAAAAACTGTTTTTT.

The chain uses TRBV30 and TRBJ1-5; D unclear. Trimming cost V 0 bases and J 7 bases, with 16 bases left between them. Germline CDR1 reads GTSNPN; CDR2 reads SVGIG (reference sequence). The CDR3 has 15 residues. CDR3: CAWSVNVGSYQPQHF. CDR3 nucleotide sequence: TGTGCCTGGAGTGTAAATGTAGGGTCGTACCAGCCCCAGCATTTT. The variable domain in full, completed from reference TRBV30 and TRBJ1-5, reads SQTIHQWPATLVQPVGSPLSLECTVEGTSNPNLYWYRQAAGRGLQLLFYSVGIGQISSEVPQNLSASRPQDRQFILSSKKLLLSDSGFYLCAWSVNVGSYQPQHFGDGTRLSIL.

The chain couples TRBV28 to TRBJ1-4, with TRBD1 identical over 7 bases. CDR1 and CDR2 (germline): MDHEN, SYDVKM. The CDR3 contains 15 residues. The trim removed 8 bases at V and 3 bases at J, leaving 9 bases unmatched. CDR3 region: CASHDTGAANEKLFF. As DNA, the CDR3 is TGTGCCAGCCATGATACAGGGGCGGCTAATGAAAAACTGTTTTTT.

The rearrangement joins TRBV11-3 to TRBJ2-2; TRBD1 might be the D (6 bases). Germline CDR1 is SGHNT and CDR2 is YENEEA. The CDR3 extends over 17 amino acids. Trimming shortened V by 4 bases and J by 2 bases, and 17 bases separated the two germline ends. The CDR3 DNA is TGTGCCAGCAGCTCTACCAATTGGACAGATAACACCGGGGAGCTGTTTTTT. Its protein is CASSSTNWTDNTGELFF.

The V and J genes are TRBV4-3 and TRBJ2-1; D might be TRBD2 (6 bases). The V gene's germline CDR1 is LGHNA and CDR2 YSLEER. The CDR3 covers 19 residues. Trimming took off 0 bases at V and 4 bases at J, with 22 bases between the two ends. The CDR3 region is CASSQDFGGKNSGYNEQFF. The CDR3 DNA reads TGCGCCAGCAGCCAAGACTTCGGCGGGAAAAATAGTGGTTACAATGAGCAGTTCTTC.

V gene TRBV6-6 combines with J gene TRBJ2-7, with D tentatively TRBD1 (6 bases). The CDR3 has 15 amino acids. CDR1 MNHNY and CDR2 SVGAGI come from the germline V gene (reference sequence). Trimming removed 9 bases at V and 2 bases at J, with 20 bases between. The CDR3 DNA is TGTGCCAGTCGGATTCGGACAGCGGACCCCTACGAGCAGTACTTC. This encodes CASRIRTADPYEQYF.

The CDR3 DNA reads TGTGCCTGGCATACAGGAGAATCGGGCTATGGCTACACCTTC. This encodes CAWHTGESGYGYTF. The rearrangement uses TRBV30 and TRBJ1-2, with D possibly being TRBD1 (5 bases). This CDR3 region has 14 residues. V was clipped by 5 bases and J by 4 bases, with 17 bases between them. Germline lookup yields CDR1 GTSNPN and CDR2 SVGIG (reference sequence).

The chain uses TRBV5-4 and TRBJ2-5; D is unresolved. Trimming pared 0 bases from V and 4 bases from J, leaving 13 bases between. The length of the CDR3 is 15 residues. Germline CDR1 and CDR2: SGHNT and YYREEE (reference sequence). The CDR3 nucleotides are TGTGCCAGCAGCTTGGAGGCAGCCTTTGGAGAGACCCAGTACTTC. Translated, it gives CASSLEAAFGETQYF.

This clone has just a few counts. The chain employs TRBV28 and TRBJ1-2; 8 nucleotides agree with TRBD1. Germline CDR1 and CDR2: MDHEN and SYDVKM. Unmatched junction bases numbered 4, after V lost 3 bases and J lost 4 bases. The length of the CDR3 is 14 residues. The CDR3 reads CASSFAGQGYGYTF. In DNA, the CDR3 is TGTGCCAGCAGTTTTGCCGGACAGGGCTATGGCTACACCTTC.

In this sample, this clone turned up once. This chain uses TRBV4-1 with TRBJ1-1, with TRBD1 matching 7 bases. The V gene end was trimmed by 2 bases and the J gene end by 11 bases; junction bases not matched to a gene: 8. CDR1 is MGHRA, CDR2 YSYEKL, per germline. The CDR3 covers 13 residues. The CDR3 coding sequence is TGCGCCAGCAGCCAACAGAGACAGGGAAAGGCTTTCTTT. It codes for CASSQQRQGKAFF.

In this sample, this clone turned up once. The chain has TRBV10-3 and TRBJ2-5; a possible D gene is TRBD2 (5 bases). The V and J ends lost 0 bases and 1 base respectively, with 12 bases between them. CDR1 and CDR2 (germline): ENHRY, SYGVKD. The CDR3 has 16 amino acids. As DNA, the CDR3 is TGTGCCATCAGTGAGTCGTACGGAGAGGGCCAAGAGACCCAGTACTTC. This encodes CAISESYGEGQETQYF.

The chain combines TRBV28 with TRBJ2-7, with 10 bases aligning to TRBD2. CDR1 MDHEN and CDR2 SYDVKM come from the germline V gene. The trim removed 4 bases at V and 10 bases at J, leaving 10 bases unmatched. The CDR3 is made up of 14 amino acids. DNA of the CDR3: TGTGCCAGCAGTTCCACCCGGGGACTAGCGCTACAGTACTTC. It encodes CASSSTRGLALQYF.

This CDR3 is CASSPKVGTQNTEAFF. The CDR3 DNA is TGCGCCAGCAGCCCAAAAGTCGGGACACAGAACACTGAAGCTTTCTTT. The chain uses TRBV5-1 and TRBJ1-1, with D possibly TRBD1 on 6 matching bases. V shed 4 bases and J shed 1 base, with 17 bases lying between them. The germline CDR1 and CDR2 sequences are SGHRS and YFSETQ. The CDR3 is 16 amino acids.

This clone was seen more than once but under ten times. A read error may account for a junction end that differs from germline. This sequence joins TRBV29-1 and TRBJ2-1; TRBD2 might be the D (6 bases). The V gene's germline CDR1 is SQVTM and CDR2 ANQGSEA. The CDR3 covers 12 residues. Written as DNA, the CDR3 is TGCAGCGCTGAAAGTAGCGGCAATGAGCAGTTCTTC. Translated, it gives CSAESSGNEQFF.

CDR3 residues: CASSVRGGETQYF. CDR3 nucleotides: TGTGCCAGCAGCGTTCGGGGTGGGGAGACCCAGTACTTC. The chain is built from TRBV9 and TRBJ2-5, with D possibly TRBD2 on 5 matching bases. The CDR3 length is 13 residues. Trimming left V 2 bases short and J 5 bases short, with 10 bases between. Germline assignment: CDR1 SGDLS and CDR2 YYNGEE.

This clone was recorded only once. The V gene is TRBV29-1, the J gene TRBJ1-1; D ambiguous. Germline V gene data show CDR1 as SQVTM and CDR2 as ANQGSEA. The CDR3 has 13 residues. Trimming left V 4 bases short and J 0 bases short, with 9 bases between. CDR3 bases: TGCAGCGTTGTAAGGGTAATGAACACTGAAGCTTTCTTT. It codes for CSVVRVMNTEAFF.

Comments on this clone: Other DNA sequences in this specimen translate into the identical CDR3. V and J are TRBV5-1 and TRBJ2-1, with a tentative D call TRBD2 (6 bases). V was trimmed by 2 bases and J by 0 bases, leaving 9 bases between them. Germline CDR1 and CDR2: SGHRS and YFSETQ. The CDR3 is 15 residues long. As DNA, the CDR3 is TGCGCCAGCAGCTTCGGAGGGGCCTCCTACAATGAGCAGTTCTTC. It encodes CASSFGGASYNEQFF.

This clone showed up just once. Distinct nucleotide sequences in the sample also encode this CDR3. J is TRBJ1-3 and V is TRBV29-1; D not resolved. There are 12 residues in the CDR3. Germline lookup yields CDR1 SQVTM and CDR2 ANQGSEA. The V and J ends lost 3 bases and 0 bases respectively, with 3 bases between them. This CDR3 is CSVDGSGNTIYF. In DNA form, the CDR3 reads TGCAGCGTTGACGGCTCTGGAAACACCATATATTTT.